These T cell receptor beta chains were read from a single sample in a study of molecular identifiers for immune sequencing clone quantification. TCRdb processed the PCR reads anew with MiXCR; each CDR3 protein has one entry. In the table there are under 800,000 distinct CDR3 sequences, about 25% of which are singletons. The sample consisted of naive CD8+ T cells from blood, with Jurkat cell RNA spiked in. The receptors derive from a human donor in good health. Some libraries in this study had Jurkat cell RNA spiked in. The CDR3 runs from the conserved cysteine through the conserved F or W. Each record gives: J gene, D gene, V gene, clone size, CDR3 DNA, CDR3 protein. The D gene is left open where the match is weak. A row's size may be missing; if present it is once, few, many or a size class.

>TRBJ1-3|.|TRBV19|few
TGTGCCAGTAGTGTGAACTTCTCTGGAAACACCATATATTTT
CASSVNFSGNTIYF
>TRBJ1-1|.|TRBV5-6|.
TGTGCCAGCAGCTTGGAGGGGGGTGATAAGATTGGCACTGAAGCTTTCTTT
CASSLEGGDKIGTEAFF
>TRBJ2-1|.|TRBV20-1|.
TGCAGTGCTAGAGTCAATGAGCAGTTCTTC
CSARVNEQFF
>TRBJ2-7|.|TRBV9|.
TGTGCCAGCAGCGTGGGAAGGGGGGCGTCCGAGCAGTACTTC
CASSVGRGASEQYF
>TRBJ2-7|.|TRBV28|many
TGTGCCAGCAGAACCGGGACAACCTACGAGCAGTACTTC
CASRTGTTYEQYF
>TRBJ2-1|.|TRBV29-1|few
TGCAGCGGAGCCTCGGACCCCAATGAGCAGTTCTTC
CSGASDPNEQFF
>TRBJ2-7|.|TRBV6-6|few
TGTGCCAGCAGTTACGAGCGGCTAAGCTACGAGCAGTACTTC
CASSYERLSYEQYF
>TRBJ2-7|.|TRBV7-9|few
TGTGCCAGCAGCTTAGTACGGCACCAGCTGGGTGACGAGCAGTACTTC
CASSLVRHQLGDEQYF
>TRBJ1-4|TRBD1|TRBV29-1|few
TGCAGCGTATCGGGACAGGCAGTTAATGAAAAACTGTTTTTT
CSVSGQAVNEKLFF
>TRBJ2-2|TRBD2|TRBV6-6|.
TGTGCCAGCAGTACTAGCGGGGGGGCACCGAACACCGGGGAGCTGTTTTTT
CASSTSGGAPNTGELFF
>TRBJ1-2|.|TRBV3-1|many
TGTGCCAGCAGCCAAGATCTTGACAGGTATCGAGGCTACACCTTC
CASSQDLDRYRGYTF
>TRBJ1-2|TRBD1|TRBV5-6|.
TGTGCCAGCAAGGCAGAGGGGACAGGGGGTGACTATGGCCACACCTTC
CASKAEGTGGDYGHTF
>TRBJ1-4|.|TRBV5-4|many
TGTGCCAGCAGCTTGGAGGTCGATGAAAAACTGTTTTTT
CASSLEVDEKLFF
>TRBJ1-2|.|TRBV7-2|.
TGTGCCAGCAGCTTAGCAGGCAGGGAACTCATTCTGAGTGGCTACACCTTC
CASSLAGRELILSGYTF
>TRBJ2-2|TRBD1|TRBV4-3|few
TGCGCCAGCAGCCAACATCAGGGGGCTGTCTTCACCGGGGAGCTGTTTTTT
CASSQHQGAVFTGELFF